What follows describes a single TCR beta chain. These data are taken from a study of cytomegalovirus exposure and HLA in healthy donors. V gave up 3 bases and J gave up 2 bases, with 7 bases separating them. The CDR3 is 13 amino acids. CDR1 is MDHEN and CDR2 is SYDVKM in the germline V gene. The primer mix had 60 Vbeta and 13 Jbeta primers. Clones were read by immunoSEQ multiplex PCR, and TCRdb kept only the in-frame ones, dropping some. The profile shows 160,000 or so clones, more than 60% of them singletons. This chain uses TRBV28 with TRBJ2-5, with D possibly being TRBD2 (6 bases). This sequence originates from a woman in her thirties or forties in good health and CMV-seropositive. Sequenced sample: PBMCs. The CDR3 nucleotides read TGTGCCAGCAGTTTGGGACTGCAAGAGACCCAGTACTTC. Translated, it gives CASSLGLQETQYF.